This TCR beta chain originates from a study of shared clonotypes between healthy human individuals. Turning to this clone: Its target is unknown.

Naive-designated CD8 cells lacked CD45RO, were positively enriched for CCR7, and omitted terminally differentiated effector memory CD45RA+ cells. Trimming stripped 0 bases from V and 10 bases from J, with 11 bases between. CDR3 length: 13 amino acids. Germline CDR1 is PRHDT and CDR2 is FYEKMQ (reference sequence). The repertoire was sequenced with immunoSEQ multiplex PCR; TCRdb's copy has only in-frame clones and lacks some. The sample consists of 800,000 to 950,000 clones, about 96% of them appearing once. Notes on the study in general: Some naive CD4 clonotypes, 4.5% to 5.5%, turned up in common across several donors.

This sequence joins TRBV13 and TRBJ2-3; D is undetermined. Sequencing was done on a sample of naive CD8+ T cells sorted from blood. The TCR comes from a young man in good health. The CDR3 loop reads CASSLGWPSAQYF. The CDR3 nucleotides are TGTGCCAGCAGCTTAGGGTGGCCGAGCGCGCAGTATTTT.